The clone carrying this T cell receptor beta chain has just one count. Antigen: not known. Only in-frame clones appear in the TCRdb table, and some are missing; sequencing was by immunoSEQ multiplex PCR. The sample carries 75,000 to 100,000 clones, around three quarters recorded once. Isocitrate dehydrogenase mutation was absent in all glioblastoma patients. Per germline, CDR1 MNHNS and CDR2 SASEGT. The CDR3 spans 15 residues. The ends lost 5 bases at V and 4 bases at J; junction bases unmatched: 8. The sample belongs to a study of glioma-infiltrating T cells after dendritic cell vaccination. Study-level points and caveats: Complete blood and tumor specimen sets were limited to few patients.

Material: blood, obtained before dendritic cell vaccination. This clonotype was sampled from a human donor with glioblastoma. V is TRBV6-1 and J is TRBJ2-1; TRBD1 agrees at 7 bases. The CDR3 DNA is TGTGCCAGCAGTCCACAGGGGACCCCTTACAATGAGCAGTTCTTC. Its protein is CASSPQGTPYNEQFF.